This T cell receptor beta chain was retrieved from a study of CD8+ T cells in alopecia areata. About the research overall: Recipients were roughly 6-11-week-old female C3H/HeJ mice grafted with skin from approximately 6-12-month-old C3H/HeJ donors with spontaneous alopecia.

Whole-study results and caveats: Greater clonality was observed in lesional scalp samples, especially alopecia totalis/universalis, versus normal scalp.

This CDR3 contains 14 residues. Per germline, CDR1 FNHDT and CDR2 SITEND (reference sequence). The V end lost 1 base, the J end lost 2 bases, and 8 bases lay between the germline ends. Cells that came from pooled cutaneous lymph nodes were sorted using CD4, CD8alpha, NKG2D, NKG2ACE and other markers. With respect to this clone: What it recognizes is unknown. Gene names and germline match the mouse. The read comes to an end 4 residues before the CDR3 does, leaving the germline J gene to fill in the end. Other DNA variants within this sample encode the same CDR3.

Isolated RNA was reverse transcribed into cDNA used as the sequencing template. Assay: immunoSEQ multiplex PCR; the TCRdb copy retains only in-frame clones and omits some. The table lists about 300,000 clones, no singletons, with more than 0.95% in the top ten. This TCR derives from a C3H/HeJ mouse with alopecia areata. This line is of MHC haplotype H2-k. The V gene is TRBV19, the J gene TRBJ2-5; D is perhaps TRBD2 (7 bases). Sequences were obtained from CD4+ T cells sorted from a lymph node. CDR3 DNA (partial): TGTGCCAGCAGTATATGGGGGGCCCAAGAC. Its protein is CASSIWGAQD. The complete CDR3 reads CASSIWGAQDTQYF.